The T cell receptor (beta chain) described here comes from a study of regulatory T cells in long-lasting Graves disease. The authors built TCR beta libraries using iRepertoire HTBI primers and Arm-PCR of CDR3 regions. Via MiXCR, TCRdb re-called the multiplex PCR reads, giving one row per CDR3 protein. In the table there are 400,000 to 500,000 distinct CDR3 sequences, about 17% of which are singletons. As to time point: newly diagnosed GD, antithyroid drugs for less than 3 months. Generation of the TCR library employed RNA extracted from PBMCs. The CDR3 runs 16 residues. Germline CDR1 and CDR2: SGHDN and FVKESK. The V end lost 1 base, the J end lost 5 bases, and 15 bases lay between the germline ends. Findings and limits, study-wide: Gene preferences differed: TRBV28, TRBJ1-2, TRBJ2-5 in persistent cases.

This clonotype was counted at least ten times. Its antigen is still unknown. The data also belong to a second study, concerning T cells in Graves' hyperthyroidism and ophthalmopathy.

The sequenced sample was peripheral blood mononuclear cells (PBMCs), obtained at new diagnosis, from a patient treated with antithyroid drugs. The source of this sequence is a woman aged 30 to 39 with Graves disease. The chain is built from TRBV14 and TRBJ2-1; possibly TRBD2 for D (5 bases). The CDR3 sequence: CASSQVPTKGDNEQFF. In DNA form, the CDR3 reads TGTGCCAGCAGCCAAGTTCCGACTAAGGGCGACAATGAGCAGTTCTTC.